The sequence of this T cell receptor beta chain was determined in a study of cytomegalovirus exposure and HLA in healthy donors. The PCR employed 60 Vbeta primers together with 13 Jbeta primers. The method was immunoSEQ multiplex PCR; TCRdb's version includes in-frame clones alone and lacks a portion of them. The table includes around 190,000 clones, 60% to 80% detected once. A remark on this clone: Antigen specificity is unknown.

Study results and caveats: Indistinguishability led to the exclusion of some V segments, TRBV6-2 and TRBV6-3 included. About 87% or about 30% of the time was how often most TCR beta V segments were productive, according to an earlier analysis.

At collection, donors were nominally healthy, but unrecorded immune exposures were probable. Germline loops: CDR1 SEHNR, CDR2 FQNEAQ (reference sequence). The V segment lost 1 base and the J segment 0 bases; nucleotides outside the gene matches: 5. The CDR3 length is 16 residues. Sequenced: PBMCs. The gene calls are TRBV7-9 and TRBJ2-7, with 8 bases matching TRBD1. This sequence originates from a woman aged 18-29 years in good health and CMV-seronegative. This CDR3 is CASSLGRTGSSYEQYF. The CDR3, as DNA: TGTGCCAGCAGCTTAGGACGGACAGGGAGCTCCTACGAGCAGTACTTC.